These 14 T cell receptor beta chains were sequenced from one sample in a study of early T cells in non-severe SARS-CoV-2 infection. TCRdb re-called the 5' RACE reads with MiXCR, one entry per CDR3 protein. Seen here are around 40,000 distinct CDR3 sequences, 5.5% to 7% observed once, and the top ten hold 4.5% to 6%. What was sequenced was whole blood. The receptors were gathered from an adult who was a healthcare worker with PCR-confirmed SARS-CoV-2 infection or an uninfected control (not recorded which).

This clonotype was counted ten times or more. The V call is TRBV18, the J call TRBJ1-3, with D hard to call. V lost 4 bases to trimming and J lost 1 base, with 8 bases between them. The CDR3 is 14 residues long. Germline-derived CDR1 and CDR2 are KGHSH and LQKENI. The CDR3 bases are TGTGCCAGCTCACTCTCGGGTTCTGGAAACACCATATATTTT. Its translation is CASSLSGSGNTIYF.

This clonotype has ten or more counts. This sequence joins TRBV5-4 and TRBJ1-6; TRBD1 agrees at 9 bases. Germline V gene lookup returns CDR1 SGHNT and CDR2 YYREEE (reference sequence). The junction had 17 bases not matched to a gene; V was cut back by 5 bases and J by 14 bases. CDR3 length: 16 amino acids. This CDR3 is CASSRGFGTGHPTLHF. CDR3 sequence (DNA): TGTGCCAGCAGTCGGGGATTCGGGACAGGGCACCCAACCCTCCACTTT. The full variable domain, with the rest looked up from reference TRBV5-4 and TRBJ1-6, is ETGVTQSPTHLIKTRGQQVTLRCSSQSGHNTVSWYQQALGQGPQFIFQYYREEENGRGNFPPRFSGLQFPNYSSELNVNALELDDSALYLCASSRGFGTGHPTLHFGNGTRLTVT.

At least ten counts were recorded for this clonotype. The chain links TRBV6-2 or TRBV6-3 to TRBJ2-3; TRBD2 agrees at 11 bases. The CDR3 totals 17 residues. Germline V gene data show CDR1 as MNHEY and CDR2 as SVGEGT. Trimming at V came to 6 bases and at J to 0 bases, leaving 8 bases not matched to a gene. CDR3 residues: CASRPRGLADSTDTQYF. In nucleotides, the CDR3 is TGTGCCAGCAGGCCTAGGGGACTAGCGGACAGCACAGATACGCAGTATTTT.

This chain joins TRBV13 and TRBJ2-1; weak D call: TRBD2 (6 bases). CDR1 is PRHDT, CDR2 FYEKMQ, per germline (reference sequence). CDR3 length: 13 amino acids. The germline V and J ends were trimmed by 3 bases and 12 bases, with 15 bases remaining between them. The CDR3 protein is CASSLVTSLRQFF. In DNA form, the CDR3 reads TGTGCCAGCAGCTTGGTGACTAGTCTAAGGCAGTTCTTC. Together with reference TRBV13 and TRBJ2-1, the CDR3 gives the full variable domain: AAGVIQSPRHLIKEKRETATLKCYPIPRHDTVYWYQQGPGQDPQFLISFYEKMQSDKGSIPDRFSAQQFSDYHSELNMSSLELGDSALYFCASSLVTSLRQFFGPGTRLTVL.

The V gene is TRBV10-2, the J gene TRBJ2-3; D is unresolved. CDR3 length: 11 residues. Germline CDR1 and CDR2: WSHSY and SAAADI. V was shortened by 3 bases and J by 5 bases, with 3 bases between the two germline ends. CDR3 bases: TGCGCCAGCAGTGAACTAGATACGCAGTATTTT. As protein: CASSELDTQYF.

This clonotype was seen many times. The rearrangement links TRBV15 to TRBJ1-2, with TRBD1 identical over 7 bases. The CDR3 spans 15 residues. J was trimmed by 6 bases and V by 3 bases; bases with no gene match: 10. The germline V gene has CDR1 LNHNV and CDR2 YYDKDF (reference sequence). The CDR3 sequence: CATSRRDRERDGYTF. The CDR3 DNA reads as TGTGCCACCAGCAGGAGGGACAGAGAAAGGGATGGCTACACCTTC.

This clonotype has more than one count but fewer than ten. The genes are TRBV18 and TRBJ1-1, with D unclear. Trimming pared 0 bases from V and 4 bases from J, leaving 6 bases between. The CDR3 has 13 amino acids. Germline lookup yields CDR1 KGHSH and CDR2 LQKENI. The CDR3 loop is CASSPPLPTEAFF. As DNA, the CDR3 is TGTGCCAGCTCACCACCTCTCCCCACTGAAGCTTTCTTT.

This clonotype is medium-sized by share. The CDR3 bases are TGTGCCAGCAGTCAGACCGGGACAAAGCAAGAGACCCAGTACTTC. Translating it yields CASSQTGTKQETQYF. The chain recombines TRBV5-5 with TRBJ2-5; weak D call: TRBD1 (6 bases). The CDR3 consists of 15 residues. The V gene lost 5 bases and the J gene lost 2 bases, with 16 bases spanning the gap. Germline CDR1 SGHKS, CDR2 YYEKEE (reference sequence).

This clonotype was seen ten or more times. The chain links TRBV5-1 to TRBJ2-7; TRBD2 matches 8 bases. From germline, CDR1 is SGHRS and CDR2 YFSETQ. The V and J ends lost 3 bases and 0 bases, in that order; junction bases with no gene match: 8. The CDR3 contains 16 residues. The CDR3 here is CASSSTLAVRSYEQYF. The CDR3 nucleotides are TGCGCCAGCAGCTCGACACTAGCGGTTCGCTCCTACGAGCAGTACTTC.

This clonotype was recorded at least ten times. The gene calls are TRBV5-1 and TRBJ1-6; 9 bases fit TRBD1. Losses at the gene ends were 2 bases for V and 9 bases for J; bases not matched to a gene: 6. The CDR3 contains 15 residues. Looked up from germline, CDR1 is SGHRS and CDR2 is YFSETQ. The CDR3 DNA reads TGCGCCAGCAGCTTTATTACAGGGGGCGGTTCACCCCTCCACTTT. As protein: CASSFITGGGSPLHF.

This clonotype was found many times. J is TRBJ2-7 and V is TRBV11-2, with 12 bases matching TRBD2. CDR1 is SGHAT and CDR2 is FQNNGV in the germline V gene. J lost 2 bases, V lost 4 bases, and 3 bases had no gene match. This CDR3 is built from 15 residues. The CDR3 DNA follows: TGTGCCAGCAGCTCGCTAGCGGGAGGGCCCTACGAGCAGTACTTC. Translating gives CASSSLAGGPYEQYF.

This clonotype was seen a few times. The chain has TRBV18 and TRBJ2-3; D is unresolved. The CDR3 sequence is 16 residues long. Trimming removed 0 bases from V and 2 bases from J, with 12 bases in between. Germline V gene sequence: CDR1 KGHSH, CDR2 LQKENI. Written as DNA, the CDR3 is TGTGCCAGCTCACCACCGGAGATCCTAAACACAGATACGCAGTATTTT. As protein: CASSPPEILNTDTQYF.

This clonotype came up a few times. The chain employs TRBV6-5 and TRBJ2-5; 8 bases agree with TRBD1. V lost 6 bases to trimming and J lost 4 bases; unmatched junction nucleotides: 7. The CDR3 spans 14 residues. Germline loops: CDR1 MNHEY, CDR2 SVGAGI. CDR3 nucleotide sequence: TGTGCCAGCAGGCCCGACAGGGGAAGAGAGACCCAGTACTTC. This gives the protein CASRPDRGRETQYF.

A remark on this clonotype: A much larger clone differs by one base, so this may be a read error. The chain uses TRBV10-2 and TRBJ2-5; 8 bases map to TRBD2. Germline values: CDR1 WSHSY, CDR2 SAAADI. The CDR3 length is 18 residues. The CDR3 protein is CANSPGLGILGSGETQYF. CDR3 bases: TGCGCCAACAGTCCGGGACTAGGCATTTTGGGTTCCGGAGAGACCCAGTACTTC.